The rows below give T cell receptor beta chains drawn from one sample of a study of shared clonotypes between healthy human individuals. The protocol was immunoSEQ multiplex PCR, while the TCRdb copy is restricted to in-frame clones and leaves out a portion. The sample consists of under 1,100,000 clones, roughly 80% of them appearing once. The sequenced material came from memory CD4+ T cells sorted from blood. These receptors all stem from a man between 18 and 35 years old in good health. CDR3s include the opening cysteine and the closing phenylalanine or tryptophan. A D gene is named only where the DNA matches it firmly. Clone size, where shown, is once, few, many, or a class for clones that have expanded.

v_gene: TRBV30
j_gene: TRBJ2-5
d_gene: TRBD2
abundance: NA
CDR3aa: CAWSVLWTSGYQETQYF
CDR3nt: TGTGCCTGGAGTGTACTTTGGACTAGCGGGTACCAAGAGACCCAGTACTTC

v_gene: TRBV5-6
j_gene: TRBJ2-3
d_gene: TRBD2
abundance: NA
CDR3aa: CASSFGAGRTDTQYF
CDR3nt: TGTGCCAGCAGCTTTGGAGCGGGACGGACAGATACGCAGTATTTT

v_gene: TRBV6-5
j_gene: TRBJ1-2
d_gene: NA
abundance: NA
CDR3aa: CASSYAERYGYTF
CDR3nt: TGTGCCAGCAGTTACGCAGAACGGTATGGCTACACCTTC

v_gene: TRBV30
j_gene: TRBJ2-5
d_gene: TRBD1
abundance: NA
CDR3aa: CAWRQGSQETQYF
CDR3nt: TGTGCCTGGAGACAGGGGTCCCAAGAGACCCAGTACTTC

v_gene: TRBV28
j_gene: TRBJ1-2
d_gene: NA
abundance: NA
CDR3aa: CASSSTTPGTSNYGYTF
CDR3nt: TGTGCCAGCAGTTCAACCACGCCCGGGACGTCAAACTATGGCTACACCTTC

v_gene: TRBV12-5
j_gene: TRBJ1-6
d_gene: NA
abundance: NA
CDR3aa: CASRGGGDNSPLHF
CDR3nt: TGTGCTAGCCGAGGGGGAGGAGATAATTCACCCCTCCACTTT

v_gene: TRBV5-1
j_gene: TRBJ2-5
d_gene: TRBD1
abundance: NA
CDR3aa: CASSPGTGGTQYF
CDR3nt: TGCGCCAGCAGCCCAGGGACAGGGGGGACCCAGTACTTC

v_gene: TRBV5-1
j_gene: TRBJ2-5
d_gene: NA
abundance: NA
CDR3aa: CASSQGPGVQETQYF
CDR3nt: TGCGCCAGCAGCCAGGGACCCGGGGTACAAGAGACCCAGTACTTC

v_gene: TRBV5-5
j_gene: TRBJ2-7
d_gene: NA
abundance: NA
CDR3aa: CASSLLDGRVDEQYF
CDR3nt: TGTGCCAGCAGCTTACTTGATGGCAGGGTTGACGAGCAGTACTTC

v_gene: TRBV14
j_gene: TRBJ2-5
d_gene: TRBD2
abundance: NA
CDR3aa: CASSKGGLAGVETQYF
CDR3nt: TGTGCCAGCAGCAAAGGGGGACTAGCGGGAGTGGAGACCCAGTACTTC

v_gene: TRBV5-8
j_gene: TRBJ1-2
d_gene: TRBD1
abundance: NA
CDR3aa: CASSPGTAPYGYTF
CDR3nt: TGTGCCAGCAGCCCGGGGACAGCACCCTATGGCTACACCTTC

v_gene: TRBV7-9
j_gene: TRBJ2-1
d_gene: NA
abundance: NA
CDR3aa: CASSFGDRAYNEQFF
CDR3nt: TGTGCCAGCAGCTTCGGCGACCGCGCATACAATGAGCAGTTCTTC

v_gene: TRBV30
j_gene: TRBJ1-1
d_gene: NA
abundance: NA
CDR3aa: CAWSPRQHLNTEAFF
CDR3nt: TGTGCCTGGAGTCCTCGACAGCACCTGAACACTGAAGCTTTCTTT

v_gene: TRBV18
j_gene: TRBJ2-7
d_gene: TRBD1
abundance: NA
CDR3aa: CASSPGQGEGYEQYF
CDR3nt: TGTGCCAGCTCACCAGGGCAGGGGGAAGGCTACGAGCAGTACTTC

v_gene: TRBV5-1
j_gene: TRBJ2-2
d_gene: NA
abundance: NA
CDR3aa: CASRLMGDTGELFF
CDR3nt: TGCGCCAGCCGCCTCATGGGGGACACCGGGGAGCTGTTTTTT

v_gene: TRBV27
j_gene: TRBJ2-2
d_gene: TRBD1
abundance: NA
CDR3aa: CASGRTGAYTGELFF
CDR3nt: TGTGCCAGCGGACGGACAGGCGCTTACACCGGGGAGCTGTTTTTT

v_gene: TRBV6-5
j_gene: TRBJ2-5
d_gene: NA
abundance: once
CDR3aa: CASSPSSGIETQYF
CDR3nt: TGTGCCAGCAGTCCCAGCTCAGGAATTGAGACCCAGTACTTC

v_gene: TRBV28
j_gene: TRBJ2-7
d_gene: NA
abundance: NA
CDR3aa: CASRRQELVHEQYF
CDR3nt: TGTGCCAGCAGGAGACAGGAACTGGTCCACGAGCAGTACTTC

v_gene: TRBV11-2
j_gene: TRBJ2-1
d_gene: NA
abundance: few
CDR3aa: CASSLEQGLQGNEQFF
CDR3nt: TGTGCCAGCAGCTTAGAGCAGGGGTTACAGGGTAATGAGCAGTTCTTC

v_gene: TRBV2
j_gene: TRBJ2-7
d_gene: NA
abundance: NA
CDR3aa: CASTGARAGEQYF
CDR3nt: TGTGCCAGCACCGGGGCCCGGGCAGGGGAGCAGTACTTC

v_gene: TRBV6-4
j_gene: TRBJ1-1
d_gene: NA
abundance: NA
CDR3aa: CASSAQGIIAEAFF
CDR3nt: TGTGCCAGCAGTGCTCAGGGAATAATCGCTGAAGCTTTCTTT

v_gene: TRBV7-2
j_gene: TRBJ2-3
d_gene: TRBD1
abundance: NA
CDR3aa: CASSLGFGTGVGDTQYF
CDR3nt: TGTGCCAGCAGCTTAGGCTTCGGGACAGGGGTTGGAGATACGCAGTATTTT

v_gene: TRBV4-1
j_gene: TRBJ1-2
d_gene: NA
abundance: NA
CDR3aa: CASSQDNGIGDYGYTF
CDR3nt: TGCGCCAGCAGCCAAGATAACGGGATAGGGGACTATGGCTACACCTTC

v_gene: TRBV30
j_gene: TRBJ1-1
d_gene: TRBD1
abundance: many
CDR3aa: CAWRRGQGNTEAFF
CDR3nt: TGTGCCTGGAGAAGGGGGCAGGGGAACACTGAAGCTTTCTTT

v_gene: TRBV6-1
j_gene: TRBJ2-5
d_gene: NA
abundance: NA
CDR3aa: CASSGLIRETRYF
CDR3nt: TGTGCCAGCAGTGGACTAATAAGGGAGACCCGGTACTTC

v_gene: TRBV23-1
j_gene: TRBJ2-7
d_gene: NA
abundance: NA
CDR3aa: CASYRRGAYEQYF
CDR3nt: TGCGCCAGCTACCGTCGTGGAGCCTACGAGCAGTACTTC

v_gene: TRBV28
j_gene: TRBJ1-1
d_gene: NA
abundance: few
CDR3aa: CATLESFNTEAFF
CDR3nt: TGTGCCACTTTGGAGAGCTTTAACACTGAAGCTTTCTTT

v_gene: TRBV25-1
j_gene: TRBJ2-5
d_gene: TRBD2
abundance: few
CDR3aa: CASSDVLAGETQYF
CDR3nt: TGTGCCAGCAGTGATGTACTAGCGGGAGAGACCCAGTACTTC

v_gene: TRBV6-1
j_gene: TRBJ1-5
d_gene: NA
abundance: NA
CDR3aa: CASSERGGDQPQHF
CDR3nt: TGTGCCAGCAGTGAAAGAGGGGGAGATCAGCCCCAGCATTTT

v_gene: TRBV4-3
j_gene: TRBJ2-5
d_gene: NA
abundance: few
CDR3aa: CASSQGWGETQYF
CDR3nt: TGCGCCAGCAGCCAAGGCTGGGGAGAGACCCAGTACTTC

v_gene: TRBV6-6
j_gene: TRBJ2-3
d_gene: NA
abundance: NA
CDR3aa: CASSTFLGTDTQYF
CDR3nt: TGTGCCAGCAGTACCTTTTTGGGCACAGATACGCAGTATTTT

v_gene: TRBV5-4
j_gene: TRBJ2-5
d_gene: TRBD2
abundance: NA
CDR3aa: CASSLTGTSEETQYF
CDR3nt: TGTGCCAGCAGCTTGACCGGGACTAGCGAAGAGACCCAGTACTTC

v_gene: TRBV19
j_gene: TRBJ1-6
d_gene: NA
abundance: NA
CDR3aa: CATRGSYNSPLHF
CDR3nt: TGTGCCACCCGGGGCTCCTATAATTCACCCCTCCACTTT

v_gene: TRBV30
j_gene: TRBJ2-3
d_gene: TRBD2
abundance: NA
CDR3aa: CAWTGGGPDTQYF
CDR3nt: TGTGCCTGGACCGGGGGGGGTCCAGATACGCAGTATTTT

v_gene: TRBV6-1
j_gene: TRBJ1-1
d_gene: TRBD1
abundance: NA
CDR3aa: CATDDRGYTEAFF
CDR3nt: TGTGCCACGGACGACAGGGGTTACACTGAAGCTTTCTTT

v_gene: TRBV11-2
j_gene: TRBJ1-1
d_gene: TRBD1
abundance: NA
CDR3aa: CASSLTGYPNTEAFF
CDR3nt: TGTGCCAGCAGCCTGACAGGGTACCCGAACACTGAAGCTTTCTTT

v_gene: TRBV25-1
j_gene: TRBJ1-4
d_gene: NA
abundance: NA
CDR3aa: CASSEYQGGKLFF
CDR3nt: TGTGCCAGCAGTGAATATCAGGGAGGAAAACTGTTTTTT

v_gene: TRBV5-6
j_gene: TRBJ2-7
d_gene: TRBD2
abundance: NA
CDR3aa: CASSLGWREGAYEQYF
CDR3nt: TGTGCCAGCAGCTTGGGGTGGCGGGAGGGAGCCTACGAGCAGTACTTC

v_gene: TRBV6-1
j_gene: TRBJ1-2
d_gene: NA
abundance: NA
CDR3aa: CAILKIDSYGYTF
CDR3nt: TGTGCCATCTTAAAAATAGACAGTTATGGCTACACCTTC

v_gene: TRBV7-2
j_gene: TRBJ2-5
d_gene: NA
abundance: NA
CDR3aa: CASSLKGPPQETQYF
CDR3nt: TGTGCCAGCAGCCTCAAAGGTCCTCCCCAAGAGACCCAGTACTTC